What follows is one TCR beta chain and its context. Sequenced by immunoSEQ multiplex PCR; TCRdb stores in-frame clones only, minus some. The sample has around 230,000 clones, approximately 90% seen once; the top ten hold about 7%. The germline V gene has CDR1 SNHLY and CDR2 FYNNEI. The CDR3 totals 15 residues. V lost 4 bases and J lost 0, with 9 bases in between. The data were obtained in a study of blood T cell repertoires in COVID-19. Sequenced sample: peripheral blood. The chain links TRBV2 to TRBJ2-2; D is possibly TRBD2 (5 bases). This receptor was obtained from a man aged 55 to 70 who had recovered from COVID-19. Here the CDR3 reads CASSAGLANTGELFF. Written as DNA, the CDR3 is TGTGCCAGCAGTGCTGGACTCGCGAACACCGGGGAGCTGTTTTTT.